This T cell receptor (beta chain) was retrieved from a study of T cells in Graves' hyperthyroidism and ophthalmopathy. If no ophthalmopathy progression occurred within 18 months, Graves' hyperthyroidism was stable. The CDR3 spans 14 residues. Germline V gene sequence: CDR1 LNHDA, CDR2 SQIVND (reference sequence). V lost 3 bases to trimming and J lost 2 bases, with 5 bases between them. RNA transcripts provided the source from which TCR beta CDR3 regions were amplified. The HTBI primer set was used in a first-round RT-PCR of the TCR CDR3. Using its own MiXCR run on the multiplex PCR reads, TCRdb lists one record per CDR3 protein. The data contain more than 500,000 distinct CDR3 sequences, less than 15% of them singletons.

Sequenced material: blood. This sequence originates from a woman in her forties with Graves' hyperthyroidism. The chain employs TRBV19 and TRBJ2-6, with D unresolved. The CDR3 DNA reads as TGTGCCAGTAGTATTGGGGCTGGGGCCAACGTCCTGACTTTC. Protein product: CASSIGAGANVLTF.